This T cell receptor beta chain was found in a study of metastatic and nonmetastatic thyroid tumors. Study details: Patients with malignant and benign thyroid disease provided blood and tumor or nodule tissue, whose repertoires were compared. Study conclusions and caveats: Benign nodules were reported to have significantly lower TCR beta diversity than malignant thyroid tumors, in blood and tumor.

Thyroid surgery had not been preceded by any treatment in any patient. The ends were cut back, 5 bases at V and 0 bases at J, with 14 bases in the middle. The germline V gene encodes CDR1 MRHNA and CDR2 SNTAGT. The CDR3 length is 15 residues. In the authors' workflow: A distant-metastasis classifier for papillary thyroid cancer was built using CDR3 differences across clinicopathological groups. TCRdb used MiXCR to call clones anew from the PCR reads. Clone size and V and J calls follow TCRdb, not the original study. The sample carries about 25,000 clones, approximately 22% recorded once. On this clone: The antigen is unknown.

Sequencing input: blood. The receptor was derived from a male donor with papillary thyroid cancer or a benign thyroid nodule (not recorded which). Some clones in this sample may be carry-over from other donors' samples. V gene TRBV6-4 combines with J gene TRBJ2-7; D may correspond to TRBD1 or TRBD2 (6 bases each). Here the CDR3 DNA reads TGTGCCAGCAGTCACAGGGACGGGGGCTCCTACGAGCAGTACTTC. It is translated as CASSHRDGGSYEQYF.